This T cell receptor (beta chain) was profiled in a study of human T cells and chemical hapten exposure. Study findings and constraints: The count of PT1 expanded TCRs correlated positively with patch test score. While controls formed fewer of them, expanded TCRs formed significantly more large CDR3 similarity clusters.

Ten or more counts support this clonotype. Antigen specificity is unknown. In TCRdb, the RACE reads were re-called with MiXCR into one record per CDR3 protein. The table has approximately 80,000 distinct CDR3 sequences, roughly a tenth seen once. Time point: patch test 1, 2 weeks after DPC sensitization. Treatment of the sample: therapeutic diphenylcyclopropenone sensitization with weekly scalp DPC. Alopecia patients, 18 to 70 years old and DPC-suitable, served as donors. Germline V CDR1 and CDR2: KGHDR, SFDVKD. The CDR3 totals 15 residues. The ends lost 6 bases at V and 3 bases at J; junction bases unmatched: 6.

This TCR came from a woman in her forties or fifties with alopecia areata. Some clones in this sample may be carry-over from other donors' samples. This material consisted of whole blood, taken in connection with sensitization to the hapten diphenylcyclopropenone (DPC). The chain carries TRBV24-1 and TRBJ2-2; 7 bases agree with TRBD1. CDR3 region: CATSLTGVDTGELFF. The CDR3 coding sequence is TGTGCCACCAGTTTAACAGGGGTCGACACCGGGGAGCTGTTTTTT.